This TCR beta chain was retrieved from a study of neurological immune-mediated disorders. With 10-nucleotide random UMIs included, cDNA was synthesized by 5'RACE. From the 5' RACE reads, TCRdb called clonotypes with MiXCR, one entry per CDR3 protein. The sample has roughly 100,000 distinct CDR3 sequences; 10% to 11% are singletons. This clonotype has ten or more counts. Its target is unknown. Described time point: longitudinal time-point 3. The unsorted libraries were produced from 2 million PBMCs held at -80 C. Study-wide results and limits: Across subjects, expanded clones had no CDR3 amino acid sequences in common, pointing to private repertoires in all groups. Healthy controls had more TCR clonal expansion than multiple sclerosis, which showed the least, whereas HTLV-1-associated myelopathy showed the most.

V dropped 6 bases and J dropped 1 base, with 13 bases sitting between them. The germline V gene encodes CDR1 SGHRS and CDR2 YFSETQ. The CDR3 runs to 14 residues. The TCR comes from a female donor with HTLV-1-associated myelopathy (HAM/TSP). Material: PBMCs. V gene TRBV5-1 combines with J gene TRBJ1-1; D is undetermined. CDR3 nucleotides: TGCGCCAGCACCCCCACTGGGCAGAACACTGAAGCTTTCTTT. Translation: CASTPTGQNTEAFF.